The clone carrying this T cell receptor beta chain was counted many times. Its matching antigen is unknown. This record belongs to a study of CD8 T cells in ankylosing spondylitis. General study results and limits: A motif in TCR beta, a set of eight highly homologous variants, appeared characteristic of ankylosing spondylitis blood.

TCRdb itself ran the 5' RACE reads through MiXCR, one entry per CDR3 protein. This repertoire shows 200,000 or so distinct CDR3 sequences, 10% to 15% found once; its top ten account for approximately 11%. The CDR3 spans 12 residues. V shed 0 bases and J shed 7 bases, with 6 bases lying between them. Germline CDR1 and CDR2: LGHNA and YSLEER. Sequencing was performed on blood, either unsorted or a sorted T cell fraction (not recorded which). This receptor was taken from a female donor with ankylosing spondylitis or in good health (not recorded which). The V call is TRBV4-3, the J call TRBJ2-5; weak D call: TRBD2 (5 bases). CDR3 sequence (DNA): TGCGCCAGCAGCCAAGATAGCGTGACCCAGTACTTC. Protein: CASSQDSVTQYF.